This TCR beta chain was identified in a study of T cells in localized non-small cell lung cancer. Study results and caveats: Uninvolved adjacent lung had more T cell clonality than any other tissue, topping tumor. Appearance in adjacent lung was seen for a median around 61 of the top 100 tumor clones.

Assay used: immunoSEQ multiplex PCR; TCRdb lists only in-frame clones, some missing. The sample holds 1,500 to 2,000 clones; about 21% are singletons and the top ten take 13% to 15%. This clone was seen more than once but under ten times. Its antigen is still unknown. In germline, CDR1 is SGDLS, CDR2 YYNGEE. The CDR3 sequence is 17 residues long. Unmatched junction bases numbered 13, after V lost 3 bases and J lost 4 bases. The sample was lung tumor tissue, taken before any cancer treatment. This TCR derives from a male donor at least 60 years old with stage I lung adenocarcinoma. V is TRBV9 and J is TRBJ2-5; 9 nucleotides align to TRBD2. This CDR3 reads CASSAFSGAGGPETQYF. The CDR3 nucleotides read TGTGCCAGCAGCGCCTTTTCCGGGGCGGGGGGGCCAGAGACCCAGTACTTC.